This T cell receptor (beta chain) was recorded in a study of cytomegalovirus exposure and HLA in healthy donors. Study conclusions and caveats: It was confirmed in vitro that a few of the CMV-associated chains were specific for CMV antigens. One later analysis reportedly identified an Asian-associated ancestry cluster that showed fewer N-insertions than the approximately 710-donor mean. There were several of the most significant clusters that appeared linked to common viral pathogens in a later analysis. In an earlier analysis, most TCR beta V segments were productive about 87% or about 30% of the time.

The study ran its PCR with 60 Vbeta and 13 Jbeta primers. Measured with immunoSEQ multiplex PCR; TCRdb has only the in-frame clones, and not every one. The data contain around 220,000 clones, over 65% of them singletons. With respect to this clone: The target antigen is unknown.

The CDR3 consists of 12 residues. Germline CDR1 and CDR2: SNHLY and FYNNEI. Trimming shortened V by 3 bases and J by 10 bases, and 12 bases separated the two germline ends. This TCR came from a man aged 35 to 55 in good health and CMV-seronegative. This chain links TRBV2 with TRBJ1-1, with D possibly being TRBD1 (5 bases). The sequenced material came from PBMCs. CDR3 amino acids: CASSEGGLGAFF. In DNA form, the CDR3 reads TGTGCCAGCAGTGAGGGGGGTTTGGGAGCTTTCTTT.